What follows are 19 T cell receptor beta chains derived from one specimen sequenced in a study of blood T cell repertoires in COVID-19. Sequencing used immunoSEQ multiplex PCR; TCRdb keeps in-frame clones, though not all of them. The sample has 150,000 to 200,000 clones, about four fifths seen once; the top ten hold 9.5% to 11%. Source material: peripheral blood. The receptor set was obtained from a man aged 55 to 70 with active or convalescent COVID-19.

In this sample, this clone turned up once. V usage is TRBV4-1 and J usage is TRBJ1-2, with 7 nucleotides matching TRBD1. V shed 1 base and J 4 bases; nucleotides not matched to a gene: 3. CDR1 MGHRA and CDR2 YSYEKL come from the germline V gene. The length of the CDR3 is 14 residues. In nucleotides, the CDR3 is TGCGCCAGCAGCCAAGGGTCAGGGGGCTATGGCTACACCTTC. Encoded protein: CASSQGSGGYGYTF.

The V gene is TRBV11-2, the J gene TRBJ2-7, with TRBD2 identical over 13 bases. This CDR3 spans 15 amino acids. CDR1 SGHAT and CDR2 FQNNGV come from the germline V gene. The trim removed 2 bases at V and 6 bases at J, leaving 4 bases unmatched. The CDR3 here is CASSLTSGGAFEQYF. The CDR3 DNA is TGTGCCAGCAGCTTAACTAGCGGGGGGGCATTCGAGCAGTACTTC.

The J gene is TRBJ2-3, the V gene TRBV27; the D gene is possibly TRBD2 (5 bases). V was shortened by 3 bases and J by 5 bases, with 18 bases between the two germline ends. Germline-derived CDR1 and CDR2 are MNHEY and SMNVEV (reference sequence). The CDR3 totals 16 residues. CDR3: CASSFSSLRGKDTQYF. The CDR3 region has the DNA TGTGCCAGCAGTTTCTCCTCCCTCAGAGGGAAAGATACGCAGTATTTT.

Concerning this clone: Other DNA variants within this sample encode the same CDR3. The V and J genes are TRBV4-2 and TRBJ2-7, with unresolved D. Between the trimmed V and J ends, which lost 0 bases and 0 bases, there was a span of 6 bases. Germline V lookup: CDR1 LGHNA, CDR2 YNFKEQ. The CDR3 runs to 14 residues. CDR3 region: CASSQERSSYEQYF. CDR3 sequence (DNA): TGTGCCAGCAGCCAAGAGCGAAGCTCCTACGAGCAGTACTTC.

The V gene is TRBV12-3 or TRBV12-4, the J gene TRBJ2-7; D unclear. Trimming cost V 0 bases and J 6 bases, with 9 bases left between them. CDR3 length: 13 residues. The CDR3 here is CASSLAPIGEQYF. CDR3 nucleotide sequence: TGTGCCAGCAGTTTAGCCCCAATCGGCGAGCAGTACTTC.

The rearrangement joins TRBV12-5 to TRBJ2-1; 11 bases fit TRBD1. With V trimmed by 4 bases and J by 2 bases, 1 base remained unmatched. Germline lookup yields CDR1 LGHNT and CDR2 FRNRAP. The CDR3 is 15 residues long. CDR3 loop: CASGSDRGPYNEQFF. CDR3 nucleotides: TGTGCTAGTGGTTCGGACAGGGGGCCCTACAATGAGCAGTTCTTC.

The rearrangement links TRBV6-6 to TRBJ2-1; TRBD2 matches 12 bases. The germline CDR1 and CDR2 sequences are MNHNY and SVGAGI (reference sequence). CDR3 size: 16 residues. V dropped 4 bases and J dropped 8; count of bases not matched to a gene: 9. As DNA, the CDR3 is TGTGCCAGCAGTTTCCCCGGGACTAGCGGGTTCGATGAGCAGTTCTTC. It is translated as CASSFPGTSGFDEQFF.

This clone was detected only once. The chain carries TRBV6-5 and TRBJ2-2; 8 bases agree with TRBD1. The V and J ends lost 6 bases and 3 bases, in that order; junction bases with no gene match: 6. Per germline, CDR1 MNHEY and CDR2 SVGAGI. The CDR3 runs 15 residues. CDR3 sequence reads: CASSRDRRYTGELFF. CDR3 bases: TGTGCCAGCAGCCGGGACAGGAGATACACCGGGGAGCTGTTTTTT.

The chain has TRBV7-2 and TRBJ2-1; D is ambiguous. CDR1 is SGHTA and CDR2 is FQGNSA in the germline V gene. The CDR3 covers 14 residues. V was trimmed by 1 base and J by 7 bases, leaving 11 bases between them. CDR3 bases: TGTGCCAGCAGCTTAGTTCGAGCGACTAATGAGCAGTTCTTC. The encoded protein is CASSLVRATNEQFF.

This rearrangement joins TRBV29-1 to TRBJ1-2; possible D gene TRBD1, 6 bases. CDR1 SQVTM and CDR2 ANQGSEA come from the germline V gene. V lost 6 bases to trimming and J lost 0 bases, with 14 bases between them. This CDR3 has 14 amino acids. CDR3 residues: CSVAAGTTNYGYTF. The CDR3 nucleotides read TGCAGCGTCGCGGCCGGGACAACTAACTATGGCTACACCTTC.

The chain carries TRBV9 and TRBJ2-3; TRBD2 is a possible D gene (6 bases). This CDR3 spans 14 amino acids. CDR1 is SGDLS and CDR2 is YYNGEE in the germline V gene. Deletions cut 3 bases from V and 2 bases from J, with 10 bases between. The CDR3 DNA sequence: TGTGCCAGCAGCGGCGGGATCTCCACAGATACGCAGTATTTT. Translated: CASSGGISTDTQYF.

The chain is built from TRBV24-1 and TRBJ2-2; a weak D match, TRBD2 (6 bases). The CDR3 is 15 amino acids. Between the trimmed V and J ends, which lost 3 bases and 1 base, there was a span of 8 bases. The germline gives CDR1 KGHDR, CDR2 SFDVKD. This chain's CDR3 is CATSDNSGNTGELFF. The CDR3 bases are TGTGCCACCAGTGATAATAGCGGGAACACCGGGGAGCTGTTTTTT.

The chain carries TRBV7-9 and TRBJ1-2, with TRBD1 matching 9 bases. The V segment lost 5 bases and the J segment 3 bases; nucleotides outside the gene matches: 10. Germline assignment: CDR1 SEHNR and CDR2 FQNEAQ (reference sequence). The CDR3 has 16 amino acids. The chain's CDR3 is CASSRSGTGQDYGYTF. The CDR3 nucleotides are TGTGCCAGCAGCCGTTCCGGGACAGGGCAGGACTATGGCTACACCTTC.

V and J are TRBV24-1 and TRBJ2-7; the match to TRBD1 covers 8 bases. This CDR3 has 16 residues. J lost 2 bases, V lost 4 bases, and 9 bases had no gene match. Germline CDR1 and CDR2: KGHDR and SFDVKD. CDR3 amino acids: CATSDSGTGGPYEQYF. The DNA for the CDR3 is TGTGCCACCAGTGACTCCGGGACAGGAGGGCCCTACGAGCAGTACTTC.

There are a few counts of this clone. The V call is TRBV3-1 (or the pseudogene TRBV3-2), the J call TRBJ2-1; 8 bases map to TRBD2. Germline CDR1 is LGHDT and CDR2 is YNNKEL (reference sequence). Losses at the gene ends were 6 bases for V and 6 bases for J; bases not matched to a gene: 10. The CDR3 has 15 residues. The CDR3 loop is CASRASGTSRNEQFF. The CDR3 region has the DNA TGTGCCAGCAGGGCCTCTGGGACTAGTCGCAATGAGCAGTTCTTC.

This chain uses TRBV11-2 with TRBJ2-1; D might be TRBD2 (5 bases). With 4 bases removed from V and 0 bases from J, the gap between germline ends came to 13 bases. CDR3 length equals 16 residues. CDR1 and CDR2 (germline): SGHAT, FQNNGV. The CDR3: CASSYPRRSSYNEQFF. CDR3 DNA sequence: TGTGCCAGCAGCTATCCCAGGAGGAGCTCCTACAATGAGCAGTTCTTC. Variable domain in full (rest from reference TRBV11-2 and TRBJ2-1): EAGVAQSPRYKIIEKRQSVAFWCNPISGHATLYWYQQILGQGPKLLIQFQNNGVVDDSQLPKDRFSAERLKGVDSTLKIQPAKLEDSAVYLCASSYPRRSSYNEQFFGPGTRLTVL.

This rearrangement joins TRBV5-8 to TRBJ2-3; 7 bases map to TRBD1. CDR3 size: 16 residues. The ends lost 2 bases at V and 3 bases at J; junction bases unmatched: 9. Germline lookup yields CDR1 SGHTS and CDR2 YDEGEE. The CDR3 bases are TGTGCCAGCAGCTTCCGTTTTTCACAGGGGACAGATACGCAGTATTTT. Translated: CASSFRFSQGTDTQYF.

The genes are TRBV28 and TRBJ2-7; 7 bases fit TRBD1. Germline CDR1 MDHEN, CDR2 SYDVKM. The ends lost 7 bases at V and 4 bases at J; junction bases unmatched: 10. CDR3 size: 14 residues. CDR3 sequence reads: CASMSGDSRYEQYF. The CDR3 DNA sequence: TGTGCCAGCATGTCTGGGGACAGCAGATACGAGCAGTACTTC.

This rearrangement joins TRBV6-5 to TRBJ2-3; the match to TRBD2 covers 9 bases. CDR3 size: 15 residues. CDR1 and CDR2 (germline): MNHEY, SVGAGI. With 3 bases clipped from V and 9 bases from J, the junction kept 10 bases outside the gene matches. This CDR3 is CASSYSGLASETQYF. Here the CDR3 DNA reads TGTGCCAGCAGTTATTCAGGACTAGCGAGTGAGACGCAGTATTTT.